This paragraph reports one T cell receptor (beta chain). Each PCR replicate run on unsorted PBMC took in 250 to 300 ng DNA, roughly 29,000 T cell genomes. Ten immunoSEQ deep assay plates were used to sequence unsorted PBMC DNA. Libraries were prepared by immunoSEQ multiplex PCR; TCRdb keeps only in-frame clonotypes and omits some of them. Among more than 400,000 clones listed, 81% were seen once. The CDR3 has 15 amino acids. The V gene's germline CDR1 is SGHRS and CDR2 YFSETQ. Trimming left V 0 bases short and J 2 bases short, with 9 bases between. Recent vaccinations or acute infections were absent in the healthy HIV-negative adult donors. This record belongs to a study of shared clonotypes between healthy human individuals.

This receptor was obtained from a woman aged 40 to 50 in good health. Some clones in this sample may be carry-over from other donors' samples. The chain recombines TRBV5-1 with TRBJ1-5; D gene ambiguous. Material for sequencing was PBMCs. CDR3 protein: CASSLDAGRNQPQHF. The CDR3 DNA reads TGCGCCAGCAGCTTGGATGCAGGCCGCAATCAGCCCCAGCATTTT.